Listed below are T cell receptor beta chains from one sample, sequenced in a study of PD-1 blockade in classical Hodgkin lymphoma. Clones were read by immunoSEQ multiplex PCR, and TCRdb kept only the in-frame ones, dropping some. The sample includes around 150,000 clones, about 78% of them seen just once. Specimen: peripheral blood mononuclear cells (PBMCs), collected before the second cycle of nivolumab. Receptors originate from a human donor with classical Hodgkin lymphoma. CDR3s include the opening cysteine and the closing phenylalanine or tryptophan. D genes are given only for firm matches. Not every row has a clone size; where given, it reads once, few, many or a size class.

j_call: TRBJ2-1
clone_size: -
d_call: -
v_call: TRBV6-1
cdr3_nt: TGTGCCGTGGGAAGAAGTAGCGGATCCTACAATGAGCAGTTCTTC
cdr3_aa: CAVGRSSGSYNEQFF

j_call: TRBJ2-4
clone_size: once
d_call: TRBD2
v_call: TRBV18
cdr3_nt: TGTGCCAGCTCCCCGCGGGGACTAGCGGGGCCCTTAGCCAAAAACATTCAGTACTTC
cdr3_aa: CASSPRGLAGPLAKNIQYF

j_call: TRBJ1-2
clone_size: -
d_call: -
v_call: TRBV5-6
cdr3_nt: TGTGCCAGCAGCTTGGGGGAGCAGGGCTATGGCTACACCTTC
cdr3_aa: CASSLGEQGYGYTF

j_call: TRBJ2-1
clone_size: few
d_call: -
v_call: TRBV29-1
cdr3_nt: TGCAGCGCCAAGGGTGGAAACACCGACAATGAGCAGTTCTTC
cdr3_aa: CSAKGGNTDNEQFF

j_call: TRBJ1-6
clone_size: -
d_call: -
v_call: TRBV7-2
cdr3_nt: TGTGCCAGCAGCTTAGACCGGCCGGAGAATTCACCCCTCCACTTT
cdr3_aa: CASSLDRPENSPLHF

j_call: TRBJ2-7
clone_size: few
d_call: -
v_call: TRBV6-5
cdr3_nt: TGTGCCAGCAGTTACTCGACTTCCGAGACTGAGTACTTC
cdr3_aa: CASSYSTSETEYF

j_call: TRBJ2-3
clone_size: -
d_call: TRBD2
v_call: TRBV30
cdr3_nt: TGTGCCTGGAGTGGGACTCTAGCGGGCACAGATACGCAGTATTTT
cdr3_aa: CAWSGTLAGTDTQYF

j_call: TRBJ1-2
clone_size: -
d_call: -
v_call: TRBV27
cdr3_nt: TGTGCCAGCAGATTACATCACCGGGACATCTATGGCTACACCTTC
cdr3_aa: CASRLHHRDIYGYTF

j_call: TRBJ2-5
clone_size: -
d_call: -
v_call: TRBV6-1
cdr3_nt: TGTGCCAGCAGGTTCGGGCTACAAGAGACCCAGTACTTC
cdr3_aa: CASRFGLQETQYF

j_call: TRBJ1-1
clone_size: -
d_call: -
v_call: TRBV27
cdr3_nt: TGTGCCAGCAGAGGGGCTTCGAACACTGAAGCTTTCTTT
cdr3_aa: CASRGASNTEAFF

j_call: TRBJ1-1
clone_size: -
d_call: TRBD1
v_call: TRBV5-6
cdr3_nt: TGTGCCAGCAGCCCACCGACAGGGGTGAACACTGAAGCTTTCTTT
cdr3_aa: CASSPPTGVNTEAFF

j_call: TRBJ2-7
clone_size: -
d_call: -
v_call: TRBV5-1
cdr3_nt: TGCGCCAGCAGCCACCTAGGATCGGGAGTTCTGGAGCAGTACTTC
cdr3_aa: CASSHLGSGVLEQYF

j_call: TRBJ2-7
clone_size: once
d_call: TRBD2
v_call: TRBV15
cdr3_nt: TGTGCCACCAGCAGAGCCACGTCCAGCGGGGACTACGAGCAGTACTTC
cdr3_aa: CATSRATSSGDYEQYF

j_call: TRBJ1-1
clone_size: -
d_call: -
v_call: TRBV11-1
cdr3_nt: TGTGCCAGCAGCCAACAGGTTTGGGGGAACACTGAAGCTTTCTTT
cdr3_aa: CASSQQVWGNTEAFF

j_call: TRBJ2-1
clone_size: -
d_call: TRBD2
v_call: TRBV7-9
cdr3_nt: TGTGCCAGCACCCCCTTGACTAGCGGGAGTCCCTACAATGAGCAGTTCTTC
cdr3_aa: CASTPLTSGSPYNEQFF

j_call: TRBJ2-4
clone_size: -
d_call: -
v_call: TRBV6-1
cdr3_nt: TGTGCCAGCAGTGAAGCGAGTGGAACAAAAAACATTCAGTACTTC
cdr3_aa: CASSEASGTKNIQYF

j_call: TRBJ1-1
clone_size: -
d_call: -
v_call: TRBV30
cdr3_nt: TGTGCCAGCACCAGCGACGACAACACTGAAGCTTTCTTT
cdr3_aa: CASTSDDNTEAFF

j_call: TRBJ1-2
clone_size: -
d_call: -
v_call: TRBV6-5
cdr3_nt: TGTGCCAGCAGTTACCTTACCTCCGCCGGCTACACCTTC
cdr3_aa: CASSYLTSAGYTF

j_call: TRBJ2-1
clone_size: once
d_call: TRBD2
v_call: TRBV4-3
cdr3_nt: TGCGCCAGCAGCCAAGATGGGACTAATTTCTACAATGAGCAGTTCTTC
cdr3_aa: CASSQDGTNFYNEQFF

j_call: TRBJ2-5
clone_size: -
d_call: -
v_call: TRBV14
cdr3_nt: TGTGCCAGCAGCCAAGGAGTAGAGACCCAGTACTTC
cdr3_aa: CASSQGVETQYF

j_call: TRBJ2-3
clone_size: few
d_call: -
v_call: TRBV9
cdr3_nt: TGTGCCAGCAGCGTAGAGGATCTAGATACGCAGTATTTT
cdr3_aa: CASSVEDLDTQYF

j_call: TRBJ2-2
clone_size: -
d_call: -
v_call: TRBV7-8
cdr3_nt: TGTGCCAGCAGCTCCACAGGGAACACCGGGGAGCTGTTTTTT
cdr3_aa: CASSSTGNTGELFF

j_call: TRBJ2-5
clone_size: -
d_call: -
v_call: TRBV5-1
cdr3_nt: TGCGCCAGCAGCTTGTATCAGTTCGGAGAGACCCAGTACTTC
cdr3_aa: CASSLYQFGETQYF

j_call: TRBJ2-2
clone_size: -
d_call: TRBD1
v_call: TRBV19
cdr3_nt: TGTGCCAGTAGTAAGCGAGGGACAGGGAATACCGGGGAGCTGTTTTTT
cdr3_aa: CASSKRGTGNTGELFF

j_call: TRBJ2-7
clone_size: few
d_call: -
v_call: TRBV7-6
cdr3_nt: TGTGCCAGCAGTCACCCAGCGACAGGAGCCTACGAGCAGTACTTC
cdr3_aa: CASSHPATGAYEQYF

j_call: TRBJ1-5
clone_size: -
d_call: TRBD1
v_call: TRBV19
cdr3_nt: TGTGCCAGTAGTATCCGGACAGGGGGGGCGGGTCAGCCCCAGCATTTT
cdr3_aa: CASSIRTGGAGQPQHF

j_call: TRBJ1-5
clone_size: -
d_call: TRBD1
v_call: TRBV19
cdr3_nt: TGTGCCAGTAGTATAACAGGGGAGGATAGCAATCAGCCCCAGCATTTT
cdr3_aa: CASSITGEDSNQPQHF

j_call: TRBJ1-1
clone_size: few
d_call: -
v_call: TRBV6-5
cdr3_nt: TGTGCCAGCAAAGGCTGGATGGCTGAAGCTTTCTTT
cdr3_aa: CASKGWMAEAFF

j_call: TRBJ2-7
clone_size: -
d_call: -
v_call: TRBV6-5
cdr3_nt: TGTGCCAGCAGCCGAGGGGGGGTAGGGGAGCAGTACTTC
cdr3_aa: CASSRGGVGEQYF

j_call: TRBJ2-7
clone_size: -
d_call: TRBD2
v_call: TRBV11-2
cdr3_nt: TGTGCCAGCAGCTTTACTAGCGGGATCCTCTACGAGCAGTACTTC
cdr3_aa: CASSFTSGILYEQYF

j_call: TRBJ2-7
clone_size: many
d_call: TRBD2
v_call: TRBV9
cdr3_nt: TGTGCCAGCAGCGTAGGGTCCGGGAGGGGGTATGAGCAGTACTTC
cdr3_aa: CASSVGSGRGYEQYF

j_call: TRBJ2-2
clone_size: -
d_call: -
v_call: TRBV7-3
cdr3_nt: TGTGCCAGCAGCGCGTCGGCCATCGCCGGGGAGCTGTTTTTT
cdr3_aa: CASSASAIAGELFF

j_call: TRBJ2-7
clone_size: -
d_call: -
v_call: TRBV2
cdr3_nt: TGTGCCAGCAGTGTCGGCGCCAGGGACTACGAGCAGTACTTC
cdr3_aa: CASSVGARDYEQYF

j_call: TRBJ2-3
clone_size: -
d_call: -
v_call: TRBV5-1
cdr3_nt: TGCGCCAGCAGCTTTGGACAGATTAGCACAGATACGCAGTATTTT
cdr3_aa: CASSFGQISTDTQYF

j_call: TRBJ1-1
clone_size: -
d_call: -
v_call: TRBV10-3
cdr3_nt: TGTGCCATCAGTGAGCATGGGGAGGGTGAAGCTTTCTTT
cdr3_aa: CAISEHGEGEAFF

j_call: TRBJ2-7
clone_size: once
d_call: TRBD1
v_call: TRBV6-6
cdr3_nt: TGTGCCAGCAGTTTTACAGGGGGCCACTACGAGCAGTACTTC
cdr3_aa: CASSFTGGHYEQYF

j_call: TRBJ1-5
clone_size: -
d_call: -
v_call: TRBV28
cdr3_nt: TGTGCCAGCAGTTTTGTGGGGGTAAGGAATCAGCCCCAGCATTTT
cdr3_aa: CASSFVGVRNQPQHF

j_call: TRBJ1-1
clone_size: -
d_call: -
v_call: TRBV27
cdr3_nt: TGTGCCAGCAGTTCCTGGGGCCAGATGAACACTGAAGCTTTCTTT
cdr3_aa: CASSSWGQMNTEAFF

j_call: TRBJ1-5
clone_size: -
d_call: -
v_call: TRBV18
cdr3_nt: TGTGCCAGCCCAATCTGTCGGGGGTTAAAGGGTCGTCCGAGGGACAATCAGCCCCAGCATTTT
cdr3_aa: CASPICRGLKGRPRDNQPQHF

j_call: TRBJ2-6
clone_size: -
d_call: -
v_call: TRBV9
cdr3_nt: TGTGCCAGCAGCGCTTTTTCTGGGGCCAACGTCCTGACTTTC
cdr3_aa: CASSAFSGANVLTF

j_call: TRBJ2-7
clone_size: -
d_call: -
v_call: TRBV7-9
cdr3_nt: TGTGCCAGCAGCCCCTATAACGAGCAGTACTTC
cdr3_aa: CASSPYNEQYF

j_call: TRBJ1-2
clone_size: -
d_call: -
v_call: TRBV4-1
cdr3_nt: TGCGCCAGCAGCCCCCTTGGGGGGGGTAACTATGGCTACACCTTC
cdr3_aa: CASSPLGGGNYGYTF

j_call: TRBJ1-5
clone_size: few
d_call: TRBD1
v_call: TRBV19
cdr3_nt: TGTGCCAGTAGTATGACAGGGGGCAATCAGCCCCAGCATTTT
cdr3_aa: CASSMTGGNQPQHF

j_call: TRBJ1-1
clone_size: -
d_call: -
v_call: TRBV6-5
cdr3_nt: TGTGCCAGCAGTTACGAAGAAGTTGGTTACACTGAAGCTTTCTTT
cdr3_aa: CASSYEEVGYTEAFF

j_call: TRBJ1-1
clone_size: -
d_call: -
v_call: TRBV12-5
cdr3_nt: TGTGCTAGTGTCTCATTCGCTGAAGCTTTCTTT
cdr3_aa: CASVSFAEAFF

j_call: TRBJ2-3
clone_size: -
d_call: -
v_call: TRBV19
cdr3_nt: TGTGCCAGTAGTATAGACCTGTATACGCAGTATTTT
cdr3_aa: CASSIDLYTQYF

j_call: TRBJ2-2
clone_size: few
d_call: TRBD1
v_call: TRBV6-5
cdr3_nt: TGTGCCAGCAGTTACCGACAGGGGGCCGCCGGGGAGCTGTTTTTT
cdr3_aa: CASSYRQGAAGELFF

j_call: TRBJ2-2
clone_size: -
d_call: -
v_call: TRBV12-2
cdr3_nt: TGTGCAAGCCCGAACGAGGGCGCGGCCACCGGGGAGCTGTTTTTT
cdr3_aa: CASPNEGAATGELFF

j_call: TRBJ2-5
clone_size: -
d_call: -
v_call: TRBV7-2
cdr3_nt: TGTGCCAGCAGCCCATTCCACCAAGAGACCCAGTACTTC
cdr3_aa: CASSPFHQETQYF

j_call: TRBJ2-7
clone_size: -
d_call: -
v_call: TRBV28
cdr3_nt: TGTGCCAGCAGCACAGCAAACTACGAGCAGTACTTC
cdr3_aa: CASSTANYEQYF

j_call: TRBJ2-3
clone_size: -
d_call: -
v_call: TRBV2
cdr3_nt: TGTGCCAGCAGCCTGGGGGGCACAGATACGCAGTATTTT
cdr3_aa: CASSLGGTDTQYF

j_call: TRBJ2-1
clone_size: -
d_call: TRBD2
v_call: TRBV7-2
cdr3_nt: TGTGCCAGCCGCCGGGCGGGAGGGGGGAATGAGCAGTTCTTC
cdr3_aa: CASRRAGGGNEQFF

j_call: TRBJ2-7
clone_size: -
d_call: TRBD1
v_call: TRBV5-4
cdr3_nt: TGTGCCAGCAGCTGGACAGGGGGACCCTACGAGCAGTACTTC
cdr3_aa: CASSWTGGPYEQYF

j_call: TRBJ1-1
clone_size: few
d_call: -
v_call: TRBV6-4
cdr3_nt: TGTGCCAGCAGCGGGGAAGTGAACACTGAAGCTTTCTTT
cdr3_aa: CASSGEVNTEAFF

j_call: TRBJ2-7
clone_size: -
d_call: -
v_call: TRBV12-2
cdr3_nt: TGTGCAAGTCGCTCCCATATAAGGGATGGTGGATACGAGCAGTACTTC
cdr3_aa: CASRSHIRDGGYEQYF